This T cell receptor beta chain was identified in a study of blood T cell repertoires in COVID-19. As for the study in general: Italy, Spain and the United States were the sources of the convalescent and acute COVID-19 samples. PBMCs, B-cell-depleted T cells, or T cells provided the cDNA or gDNA that made up the material.

Deletions cut 10 bases from V and 0 bases from J, with 10 bases between. Germline V gives CDR1 ENHRY, CDR2 SYGVKD. This CDR3 is 13 amino acids long. Original data processing: Reference gene primers were amplified, and this amplification served to estimate nucleated cell counts. Sequencing used immunoSEQ multiplex PCR; TCRdb keeps in-frame clones, though not all of them. Clone size and the V and J calls come from that table; the DNA yielded D and trimming. The sample holds 200,000 or so clones; 75% to 90% are singletons and the top ten take 2.1%. The material sequenced was peripheral blood. The rearrangement links TRBV10-3 to TRBJ1-5; D remains unclear. This receptor was identified in a man aged 65-85 years with active or convalescent COVID-19. The CDR3 nucleotides read TGTGCCACTCATATGGCTAGCAATCAGCCCCAGCATTTT. It codes for CATHMASNQPQHF.